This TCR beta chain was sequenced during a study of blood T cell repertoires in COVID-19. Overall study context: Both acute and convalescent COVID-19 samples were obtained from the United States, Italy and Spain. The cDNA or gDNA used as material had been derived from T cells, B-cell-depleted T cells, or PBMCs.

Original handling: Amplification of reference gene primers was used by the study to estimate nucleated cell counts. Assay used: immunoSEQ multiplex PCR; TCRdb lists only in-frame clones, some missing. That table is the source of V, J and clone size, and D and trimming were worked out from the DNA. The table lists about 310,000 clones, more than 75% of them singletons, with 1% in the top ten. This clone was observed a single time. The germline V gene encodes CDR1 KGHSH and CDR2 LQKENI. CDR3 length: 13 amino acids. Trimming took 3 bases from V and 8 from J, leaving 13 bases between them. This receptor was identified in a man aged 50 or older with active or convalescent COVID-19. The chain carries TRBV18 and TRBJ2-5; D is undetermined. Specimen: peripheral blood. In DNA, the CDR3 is TGTGCCAGCTCACCCCCCGCCCAGGAAACCCAGTACTTC. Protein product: CASSPPAQETQYF.